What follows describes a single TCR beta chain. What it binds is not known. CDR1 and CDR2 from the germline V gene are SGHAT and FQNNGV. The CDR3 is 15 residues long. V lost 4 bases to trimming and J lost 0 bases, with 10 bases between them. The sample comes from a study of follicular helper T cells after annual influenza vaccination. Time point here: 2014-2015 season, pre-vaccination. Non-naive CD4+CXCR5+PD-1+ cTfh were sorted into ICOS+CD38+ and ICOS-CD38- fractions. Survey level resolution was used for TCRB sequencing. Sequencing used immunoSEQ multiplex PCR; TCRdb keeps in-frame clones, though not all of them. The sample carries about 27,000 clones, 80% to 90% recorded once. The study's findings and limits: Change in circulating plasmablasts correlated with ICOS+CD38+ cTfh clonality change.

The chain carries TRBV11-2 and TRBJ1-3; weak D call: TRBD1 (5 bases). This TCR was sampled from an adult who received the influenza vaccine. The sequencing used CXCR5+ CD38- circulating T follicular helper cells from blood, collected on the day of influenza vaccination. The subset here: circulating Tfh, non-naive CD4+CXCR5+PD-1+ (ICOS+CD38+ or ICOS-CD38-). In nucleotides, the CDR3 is TGTGCCAGCAGCTCTGTCCAGGGCTCTGGAAACACCATATATTTT. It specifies CASSSVQGSGNTIYF.